Listed below are T cell receptor beta chains from one sample, sequenced in a study. Via MiXCR, TCRdb re-called the 5' RACE reads, giving one row per CDR3 protein. Altogether around 52,000 distinct CDR3 sequences are present, 25% to 35% being singletons, with the ten largest covering approximately 3.3%. Sequencing input: tumor-infiltrating memory CD4+ T cells sorted from the breast tumor. The receptors here all came from a female donor with breast cancer. Both conserved end residues are part of each CDR3. The D gene is left open where the match is weak. Size tells how often a clone was seen (once, few, many) or the class of an expanded clone, and some rows leave it out.

CDR3 DNA: TGCAGTGCTGCGTCGATGAGGACAGGGAATATTGGGAACACTGAAGCTTTCTTT
CDR3 protein: CSAASMRTGNIGNTEAFF
V gene: TRBV20-1
D gene: TRBD1
clone size: few
J gene: TRBJ1-1

CDR3 DNA: TGCAGTGCTAGGTCAGTCCGATCCTACAATGAGCAGTTCTTC
CDR3 protein: CSARSVRSYNEQFF
V gene: TRBV20-1
D gene: -
clone size: -
J gene: TRBJ2-1

CDR3 DNA: TGCGCCAGCAGCCAAGAGAGGACTAGCGTGAGGGACATTCAGTACTTC
CDR3 protein: CASSQERTSVRDIQYF
V gene: TRBV4-1
D gene: TRBD2
clone size: few
J gene: TRBJ2-4

CDR3 DNA: TGTGCCAGCAGCCAAGCCAGGACAGGGGGGAACACTGAAGCTTTCTTT
CDR3 protein: CASSQARTGGNTEAFF
V gene: TRBV3-1
D gene: TRBD1
clone size: -
J gene: TRBJ1-1

CDR3 DNA: TGTGCCAGCAGTTTAAGGAGTGGAGCTAACTATGGCTACACCTTC
CDR3 protein: CASSLRSGANYGYTF
V gene: TRBV12-3/TRBV12-4
D gene: -
clone size: -
J gene: TRBJ1-2

CDR3 DNA: TGTGCCAGCAGCTTTTCCCCAGGCTATGGCTACACCTTC
CDR3 protein: CASSFSPGYGYTF
V gene: TRBV7-3
D gene: -
clone size: -
J gene: TRBJ1-2

CDR3 DNA: TGCAGTGCAACGAGAGGGGAGGGATATGGCTACACCTTC
CDR3 protein: CSATRGEGYGYTF
V gene: TRBV20-1
D gene: -
clone size: many
J gene: TRBJ1-2

CDR3 DNA: TGTGCCAGCAGCTTGGGGGTTGATTCACCCCTCCACTTT
CDR3 protein: CASSLGVDSPLHF
V gene: TRBV7-9
D gene: -
clone size: -
J gene: TRBJ1-6

CDR3 DNA: TGCAGTGCCCCGGGACTAGGGTCCTACAATGAGCAGTTCTTC
CDR3 protein: CSAPGLGSYNEQFF
V gene: TRBV20-1
D gene: TRBD2
clone size: -
J gene: TRBJ2-1

CDR3 DNA: TGTGCCAGCAGCTTAGGACAAACAACTACCTACGAGCAGTACTTC
CDR3 protein: CASSLGQTTTYEQYF
V gene: TRBV11-2
D gene: -
clone size: few
J gene: TRBJ2-7

CDR3 DNA: TGTGCCAGCAGACCCGGGACGGCTCATCAGCCCCAGCATTTT
CDR3 protein: CASRPGTAHQPQHF
V gene: TRBV6-6
D gene: -
clone size: few
J gene: TRBJ1-5

CDR3 DNA: TGTGCCAGCAGCTTTAGCGGGATGAACACCGGGGAGCTGTTTTTT
CDR3 protein: CASSFSGMNTGELFF
V gene: TRBV7-3
D gene: TRBD2
clone size: few
J gene: TRBJ2-2

CDR3 DNA: TGCGCCAGCAGGCGGGACCTCAACACCGGGGAGCTGTTTTTT
CDR3 protein: CASRRDLNTGELFF
V gene: TRBV5-1
D gene: -
clone size: few
J gene: TRBJ2-2

CDR3 DNA: TGCGCCAGCAGCTGGCGAGGGTCAGATGGCTACACCTTC
CDR3 protein: CASSWRGSDGYTF
V gene: TRBV5-1
D gene: -
clone size: few
J gene: TRBJ1-2

CDR3 DNA: TGCAGCGGGACTAGTCATTCACAAGATACGCAGTATTTT
CDR3 protein: CSGTSHSQDTQYF
V gene: TRBV29-1
D gene: TRBD2
clone size: few
J gene: TRBJ2-3

CDR3 DNA: TGTGCCAGCAGCTTAGTCGGTTCGGGTTTTACTGGAAACACCATATATTTT
CDR3 protein: CASSLVGSGFTGNTIYF
V gene: TRBV7-8
D gene: -
clone size: -
J gene: TRBJ1-3

CDR3 DNA: TGTGCCAGCAGTGCCAATCCCGGATCCTCACCCCTCCACTTT
CDR3 protein: CASSANPGSSPLHF
V gene: TRBV6-1
D gene: -
clone size: -
J gene: TRBJ1-6

CDR3 DNA: TGTGCCAGCAGCCGCCGGACAGGGAGGGATGAAAAACTGTTTTTT
CDR3 protein: CASSRRTGRDEKLFF
V gene: TRBV5-4
D gene: TRBD1
clone size: few
J gene: TRBJ1-4

CDR3 DNA: TGTGCCAGTTCCCCCCGCAATGAGCAGTTCTTC
CDR3 protein: CASSPRNEQFF
V gene: TRBV2
D gene: -
clone size: few
J gene: TRBJ2-1

CDR3 DNA: TGTGCCAGCAGCCCCCGGACAGGGGAGACAGATACGCAGTATTTT
CDR3 protein: CASSPRTGETDTQYF
V gene: TRBV9
D gene: TRBD1
clone size: -
J gene: TRBJ2-3

CDR3 DNA: TGTGCCAGCAGCAGCAGACAGGGAAGCAATCGAGAGACCCAGTACTTC
CDR3 protein: CASSSRQGSNRETQYF
V gene: TRBV7-2
D gene: TRBD1
clone size: -
J gene: TRBJ2-5

CDR3 DNA: TGCGCCAGCGGACTAGCGGGAGGGCGTGCAGATACGCAGTATTTT
CDR3 protein: CASGLAGGRADTQYF
V gene: TRBV5-1
D gene: TRBD2
clone size: -
J gene: TRBJ2-3

CDR3 DNA: TGTGCCAGCAGCCCTCAAGGCACCGGGGAGCTGTTTTTT
CDR3 protein: CASSPQGTGELFF
V gene: TRBV7-3
D gene: -
clone size: few
J gene: TRBJ2-2

CDR3 DNA: TGTGCCAGCAGCTTAGGGACAGGGGTCGCGGGGCAGTACTTC
CDR3 protein: CASSLGTGVAGQYF
V gene: TRBV7-9
D gene: TRBD1
clone size: few
J gene: TRBJ2-7

CDR3 DNA: TGTGCCAGCAGCTTGGATGCGGCGGGCCTTTACAATGAGCAGTTCTTC
CDR3 protein: CASSLDAAGLYNEQFF
V gene: TRBV5-4
D gene: -
clone size: few
J gene: TRBJ2-1

CDR3 DNA: TGTGCCAGTAAACCACAGGGGAGGAATTCACCCCTCCACTTT
CDR3 protein: CASKPQGRNSPLHF
V gene: TRBV6-5
D gene: TRBD1
clone size: -
J gene: TRBJ1-6

CDR3 DNA: TGTGCCAGCAGCCCCAGCGAGGGCTTTAATTCACCCCTCCACTTT
CDR3 protein: CASSPSEGFNSPLHF
V gene: TRBV7-9
D gene: -
clone size: -
J gene: TRBJ1-6

CDR3 DNA: TGTGCCAGCAGCCCCGAGGGGGCCGGGGAGCTGTTTTTT
CDR3 protein: CASSPEGAGELFF
V gene: TRBV11-3
D gene: -
clone size: -
J gene: TRBJ2-2

CDR3 DNA: TGTGCCAGCAGTCAATGGAGTCGGGGACCGAACACCGGGGAGCTGTTTTTT
CDR3 protein: CASSQWSRGPNTGELFF
V gene: TRBV7-9
D gene: -
clone size: few
J gene: TRBJ2-2

CDR3 DNA: TGTGCCAGCAGGGCAGGGTCGTATCAGCCCCAGCATTTT
CDR3 protein: CASRAGSYQPQHF
V gene: TRBV6-2/TRBV6-3
D gene: -
clone size: -
J gene: TRBJ1-5

CDR3 DNA: TGCAGCGTAGGACAGGGATGGAACACCGGGGAGCTGGTTTTT
CDR3 protein: CSVGQGWNTGELVF
V gene: TRBV29-1
D gene: TRBD1
clone size: -
J gene: TRBJ2-2

CDR3 DNA: TGTGCCAGCAGCTTGCAAAGTAGCGTCGGGCAGTTCTTC
CDR3 protein: CASSLQSSVGQFF
V gene: TRBV7-8
D gene: -
clone size: -
J gene: TRBJ2-1

CDR3 DNA: TGCAGTGCAGGGGCTTGGGGGCGACCCCAGCATTTT
CDR3 protein: CSAGAWGRPQHF
V gene: TRBV20-1
D gene: -
clone size: few
J gene: TRBJ1-5

CDR3 DNA: TGTGCCAGCAGCTCCCGACTAGCGGGAAGACAAGATACGCAGTATTTT
CDR3 protein: CASSSRLAGRQDTQYF
V gene: TRBV7-2
D gene: TRBD2
clone size: -
J gene: TRBJ2-3

CDR3 DNA: TGTGCCGGAAACCTCCGAGGGCAAGAGACCCAGTACTTC
CDR3 protein: CAGNLRGQETQYF
V gene: TRBV2
D gene: -
clone size: -
J gene: TRBJ2-5

CDR3 DNA: TGTGCCAGCAGCGTAGGTTCACAGTACACAGATACGCAGTATTTT
CDR3 protein: CASSVGSQYTDTQYF
V gene: TRBV9
D gene: -
clone size: -
J gene: TRBJ2-3

CDR3 DNA: TGTGCCAGCAGCAGGAGCGGGACAACCCCCTCCTACGAGCAGTACTTC
CDR3 protein: CASSRSGTTPSYEQYF
V gene: TRBV7-9
D gene: -
clone size: -
J gene: TRBJ2-7

CDR3 DNA: TGTGCCAGCAGCCCTTCAAAGCAAAACTATGGCTACACCTTC
CDR3 protein: CASSPSKQNYGYTF
V gene: TRBV6-5
D gene: -
clone size: -
J gene: TRBJ1-2

CDR3 DNA: TGTGCCAGCACTAACCCGGTGAGCGCTGAAGCTTTCTTT
CDR3 protein: CASTNPVSAEAFF
V gene: TRBV6-5
D gene: -
clone size: medium-sized
J gene: TRBJ1-1

CDR3 DNA: TGTGCCAGCAGTTTTCCCAGGAGGGGTGAGCAGTTCTTC
CDR3 protein: CASSFPRRGEQFF
V gene: TRBV28
D gene: -
clone size: few
J gene: TRBJ2-1

CDR3 DNA: TGTGCCAGCAGAGGGACAGGGTTTCGCACTGAAGCTTTCTTT
CDR3 protein: CASRGTGFRTEAFF
V gene: TRBV6-1
D gene: TRBD1
clone size: -
J gene: TRBJ1-1

CDR3 DNA: TGTGCCAGCAGCCTCCGGGACAGGAGCGACGAGCAGTACTTC
CDR3 protein: CASSLRDRSDEQYF
V gene: TRBV12-3/TRBV12-4
D gene: TRBD1
clone size: many
J gene: TRBJ2-7

CDR3 DNA: TGCGCCAGCAGCTCAAATGTTTTACAGGGATCCGAGCAGTACTTC
CDR3 protein: CASSSNVLQGSEQYF
V gene: TRBV5-1
D gene: -
clone size: few
J gene: TRBJ2-7

CDR3 DNA: TGTGCCAGCAGTTACGACGCGGGGAGAAGCACAGATACGCAGTATTTT
CDR3 protein: CASSYDAGRSTDTQYF
V gene: TRBV6-5
D gene: -
clone size: -
J gene: TRBJ2-3

CDR3 DNA: TGTGCCACCAGTGAACGGACGGCCGGATATGGCTACACCTTC
CDR3 protein: CATSERTAGYGYTF
V gene: TRBV24-1
D gene: -
clone size: -
J gene: TRBJ1-2

CDR3 DNA: TGCGCCAGCAGCTCCCGGACGGGAGAGACCCAGTACTTC
CDR3 protein: CASSSRTGETQYF
V gene: TRBV5-1
D gene: -
clone size: many
J gene: TRBJ2-5